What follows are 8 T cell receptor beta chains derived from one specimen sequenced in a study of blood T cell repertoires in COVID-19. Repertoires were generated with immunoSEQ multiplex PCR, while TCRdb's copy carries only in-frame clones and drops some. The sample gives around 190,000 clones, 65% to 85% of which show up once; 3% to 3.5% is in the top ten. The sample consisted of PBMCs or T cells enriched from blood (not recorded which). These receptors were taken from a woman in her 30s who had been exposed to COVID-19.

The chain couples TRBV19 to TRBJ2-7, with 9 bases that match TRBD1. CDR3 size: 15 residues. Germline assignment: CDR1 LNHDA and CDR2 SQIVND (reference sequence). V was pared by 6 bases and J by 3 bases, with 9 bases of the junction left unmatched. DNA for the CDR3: TGTGCCAGTAGACCCGGGACAGGGAGTTTCTACGAGCAGTACTTC. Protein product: CASRPGTGSFYEQYF.

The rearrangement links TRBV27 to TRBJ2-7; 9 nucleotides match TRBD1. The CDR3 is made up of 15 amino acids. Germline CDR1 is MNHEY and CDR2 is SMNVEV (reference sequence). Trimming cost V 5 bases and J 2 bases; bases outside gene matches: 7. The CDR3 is CASSARGTGPYEQYF. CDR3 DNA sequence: TGTGCCAGCAGTGCCCGCGGGACAGGGCCCTACGAGCAGTACTTC.

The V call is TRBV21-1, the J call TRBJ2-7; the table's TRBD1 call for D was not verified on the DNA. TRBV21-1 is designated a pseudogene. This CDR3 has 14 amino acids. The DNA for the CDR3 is TGTGCCAGCAGCAAAGGGGGACACTCCTACGAGCAGTACTTC. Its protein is CASSKGGHSYEQYF.

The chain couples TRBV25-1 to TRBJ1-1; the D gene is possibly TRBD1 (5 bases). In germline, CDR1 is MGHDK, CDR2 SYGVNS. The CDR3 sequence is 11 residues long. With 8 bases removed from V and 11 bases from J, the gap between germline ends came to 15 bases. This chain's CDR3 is CASGGWARAFF. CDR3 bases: TGTGCCAGCGGGGGGTGGGCTAGGGCTTTCTTT.

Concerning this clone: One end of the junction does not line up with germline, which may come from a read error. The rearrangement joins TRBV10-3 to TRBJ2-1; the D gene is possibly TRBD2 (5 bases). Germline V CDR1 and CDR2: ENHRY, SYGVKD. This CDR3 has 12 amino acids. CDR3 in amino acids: CAISGIYHEQFF. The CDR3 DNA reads TGTGCCATCAGCGGGATCTACCATGAGCAGTTCTTC.

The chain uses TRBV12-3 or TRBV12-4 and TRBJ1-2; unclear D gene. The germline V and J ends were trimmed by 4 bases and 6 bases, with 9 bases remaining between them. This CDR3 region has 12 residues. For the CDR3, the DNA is TGTGCCAGCAGTTCCGCAGAGGATGGCTACACCTTC. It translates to CASSSAEDGYTF.

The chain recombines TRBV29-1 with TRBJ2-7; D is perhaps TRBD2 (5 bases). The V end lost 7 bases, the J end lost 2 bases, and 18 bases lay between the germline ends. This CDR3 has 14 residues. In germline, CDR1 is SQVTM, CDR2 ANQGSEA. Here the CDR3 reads CSAIIRGITYEQYF. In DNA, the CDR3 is TGCAGCGCCATTATTCGGGGTATCACCTACGAGCAGTACTTC.

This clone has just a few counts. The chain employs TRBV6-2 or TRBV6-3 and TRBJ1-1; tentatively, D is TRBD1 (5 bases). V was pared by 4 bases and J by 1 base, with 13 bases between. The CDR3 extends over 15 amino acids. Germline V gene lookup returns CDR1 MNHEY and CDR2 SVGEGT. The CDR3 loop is CASSSRGGRNTEAFF. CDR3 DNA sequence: TGTGCCAGCAGTTCCCGGGGCGGGAGGAACACTGAAGCTTTCTTT.